This T cell receptor (beta chain) was recorded in a study of cytomegalovirus exposure and HLA in healthy donors. Overall study: Findings of an earlier analysis included 117 million unique TCR beta sequences from 170 million or so T cells.

The CDR3 length is 16 residues. V was trimmed by 3 bases and J by 1 base, leaving 14 bases between them. The germline CDR1 and CDR2 sequences are LNHDA and SQIVND (reference sequence). Findings and caveats of the study: Associated with cytomegalovirus, according to the listing, were about 160 TCR beta chains. Later analysis showed most CMV-associated TCR beta chains appearing HLA-restricted.

The PCR was carried out with 60 Vbeta primers and 13 Jbeta primers. Sequencing used immunoSEQ multiplex PCR; TCRdb keeps in-frame clones, though not all of them. The sample consists of roughly 100,000 clones, about 66% of them appearing once. Regarding this clone: Its antigen is unknown.

At collection, donors were nominally healthy, but unrecorded immune exposures were probable. Sequences were obtained from PBMCs. This receptor was identified in a boy between 10 and 17 years old in good health and CMV-seropositive. This chain links TRBV19 with TRBJ2-3; D perhaps matches TRBD2 (5 bases). The CDR3 DNA reads as TGTGCCAGTAGTATTGGGAGAGACTATCGCACAGATACGCAGTATTTT. Translated, it gives CASSIGRDYRTDTQYF.